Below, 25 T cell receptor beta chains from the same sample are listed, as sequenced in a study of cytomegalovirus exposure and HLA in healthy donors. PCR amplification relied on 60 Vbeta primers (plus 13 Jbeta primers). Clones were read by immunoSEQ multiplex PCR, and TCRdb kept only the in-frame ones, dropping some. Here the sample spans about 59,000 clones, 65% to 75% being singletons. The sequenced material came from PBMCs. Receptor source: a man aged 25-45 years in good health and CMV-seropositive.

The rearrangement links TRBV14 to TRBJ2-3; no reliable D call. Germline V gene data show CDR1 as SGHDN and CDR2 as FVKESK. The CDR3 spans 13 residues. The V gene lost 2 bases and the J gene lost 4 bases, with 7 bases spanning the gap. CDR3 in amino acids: CASSQISADTQYF. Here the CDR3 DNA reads TGTGCCAGCAGCCAAATTAGTGCAGATACGCAGTATTTT.

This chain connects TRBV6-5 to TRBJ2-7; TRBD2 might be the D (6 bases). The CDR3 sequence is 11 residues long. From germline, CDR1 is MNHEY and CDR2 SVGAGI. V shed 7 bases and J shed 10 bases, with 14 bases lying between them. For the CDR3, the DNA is TGTGCCAGCAAGGAGGGGCGTATCCAGTACTTC. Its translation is CASKEGRIQYF.

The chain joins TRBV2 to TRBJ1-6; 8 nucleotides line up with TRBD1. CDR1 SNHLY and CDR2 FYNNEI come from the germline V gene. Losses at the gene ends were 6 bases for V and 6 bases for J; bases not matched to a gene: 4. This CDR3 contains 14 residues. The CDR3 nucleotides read TGTGCCAGCAGCGACAGGGGTGGTAATTCACCCCTCCACTTT. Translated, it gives CASSDRGGNSPLHF.

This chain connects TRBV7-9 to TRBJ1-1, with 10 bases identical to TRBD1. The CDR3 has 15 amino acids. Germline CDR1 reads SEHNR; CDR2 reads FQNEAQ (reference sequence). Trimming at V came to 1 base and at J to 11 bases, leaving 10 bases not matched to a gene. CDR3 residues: CASSLGQGAQTQAFF. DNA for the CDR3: TGTGCCAGCAGCTTAGGACAGGGGGCCCAAACACAGGCTTTCTTT.

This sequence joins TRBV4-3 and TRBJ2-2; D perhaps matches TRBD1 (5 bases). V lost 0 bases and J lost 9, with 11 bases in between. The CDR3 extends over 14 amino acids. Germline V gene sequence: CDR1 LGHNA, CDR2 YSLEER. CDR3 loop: CASSQDSQGRELFF. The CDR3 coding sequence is TGCGCCAGCAGCCAAGATTCCCAGGGCCGGGAGCTGTTTTTT.

CDR3 in DNA: TGTGCCTGGAGTGTTGGCCAGGGCGAGAGCGAGCAGTACTTC. Translation gives CAWSVGQGESEQYF. The chain couples TRBV30 to TRBJ2-7, with a weak D call TRBD1 (5 bases). The CDR3 is 14 amino acids. Deletions cut 0 bases from V and 6 bases from J, with 15 bases between. Germline CDR1 GTSNPN, CDR2 SVGIG (reference sequence).

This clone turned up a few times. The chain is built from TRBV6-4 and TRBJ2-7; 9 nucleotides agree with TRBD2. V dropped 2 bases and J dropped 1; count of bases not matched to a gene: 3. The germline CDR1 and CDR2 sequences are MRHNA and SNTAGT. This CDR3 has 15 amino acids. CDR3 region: CASSDEAGGSYEQYF. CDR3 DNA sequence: TGTGCCAGCAGTGACGAAGCGGGGGGTTCCTACGAGCAGTACTTC.

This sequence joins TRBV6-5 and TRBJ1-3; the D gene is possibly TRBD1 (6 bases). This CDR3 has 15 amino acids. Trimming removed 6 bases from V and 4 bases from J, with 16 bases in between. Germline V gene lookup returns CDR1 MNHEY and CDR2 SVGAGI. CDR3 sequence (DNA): TGTGCCAGCAGCCGAACTGACAGGCCCGGAAACACCATATATTTT. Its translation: CASSRTDRPGNTIYF.

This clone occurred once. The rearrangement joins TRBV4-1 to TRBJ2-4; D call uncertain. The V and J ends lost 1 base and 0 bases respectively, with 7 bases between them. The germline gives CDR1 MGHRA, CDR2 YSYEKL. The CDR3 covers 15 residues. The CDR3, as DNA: TGCGCCAGCAGCCAAGTAGAACTAGCCAAAAACATTCAGTACTTC. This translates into CASSQVELAKNIQYF.

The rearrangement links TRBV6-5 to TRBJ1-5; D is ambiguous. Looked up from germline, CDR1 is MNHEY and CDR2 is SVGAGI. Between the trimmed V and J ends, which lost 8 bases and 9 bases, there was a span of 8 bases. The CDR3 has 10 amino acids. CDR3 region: CASGSAPQHF. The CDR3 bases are TGTGCCAGCGGGAGTGCGCCCCAGCATTTT.

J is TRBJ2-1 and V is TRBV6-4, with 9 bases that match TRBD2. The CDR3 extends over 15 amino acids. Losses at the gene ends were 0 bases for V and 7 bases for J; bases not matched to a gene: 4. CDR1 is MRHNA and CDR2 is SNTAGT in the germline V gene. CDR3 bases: TGTGCCAGCAGTGACTCAGCGGGGGGTCTTAATGAGCAGTTCTTC. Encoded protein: CASSDSAGGLNEQFF.

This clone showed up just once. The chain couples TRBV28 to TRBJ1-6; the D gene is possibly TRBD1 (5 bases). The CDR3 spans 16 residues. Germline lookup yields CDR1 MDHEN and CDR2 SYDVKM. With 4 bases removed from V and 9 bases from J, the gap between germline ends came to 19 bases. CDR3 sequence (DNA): TGTGCCAGCAGTTCGACTGACAGAATGTACAGTTCACCCCTCCACTTT. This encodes CASSSTDRMYSSPLHF.

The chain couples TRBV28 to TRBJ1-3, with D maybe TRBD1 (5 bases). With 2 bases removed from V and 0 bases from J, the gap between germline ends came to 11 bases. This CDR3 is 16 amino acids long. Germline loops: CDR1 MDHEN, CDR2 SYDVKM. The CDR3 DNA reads TGTGCCAGCAGTTTAAGGACAACAGGCTCTGGAAACACCATATATTTT. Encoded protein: CASSLRTTGSGNTIYF.

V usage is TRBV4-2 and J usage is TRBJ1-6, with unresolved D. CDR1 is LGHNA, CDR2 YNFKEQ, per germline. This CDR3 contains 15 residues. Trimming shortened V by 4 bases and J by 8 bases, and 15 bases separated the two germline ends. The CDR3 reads CASSLVQEEDSPLHF. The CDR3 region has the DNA TGTGCCAGCAGCCTCGTACAAGAGGAAGATTCACCCCTCCACTTT.

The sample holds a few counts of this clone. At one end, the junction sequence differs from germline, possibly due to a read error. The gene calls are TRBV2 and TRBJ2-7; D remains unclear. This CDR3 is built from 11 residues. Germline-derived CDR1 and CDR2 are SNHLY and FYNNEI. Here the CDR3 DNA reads TGTGCCAGCAGTTCCCTCACCGGCAGGCACTTC. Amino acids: CASSSLTGRHF. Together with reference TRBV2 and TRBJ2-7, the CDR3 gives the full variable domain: EPEVTQTPSHQVTQMGQEVILRCVPISNHLYFYWYRQILGQKVEFLVSFYNNEISEKSEIFDDQFSVERPDGSNFTLKIRSTKLEDSAMYFCASSSLTGRHFGPGTRLTVT.

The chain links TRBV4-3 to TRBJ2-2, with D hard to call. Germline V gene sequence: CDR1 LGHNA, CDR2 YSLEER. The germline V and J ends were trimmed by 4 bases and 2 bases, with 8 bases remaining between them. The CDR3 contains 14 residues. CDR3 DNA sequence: TGCGCCAGCAGCCGGCAATTTAACACCGGGGAGCTGTTTTTT. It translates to CASSRQFNTGELFF.

The CDR3 DNA is TGTGCCAGCAGTTATAGCTCCTACGAGCAGTACTTC. This codes for CASSYSSYEQYF. The rearrangement links TRBV7-9 to TRBJ2-7; D remains unclear. Trimming shortened V by 6 bases and J by 0 bases, and 6 bases separated the two germline ends. CDR3 size: 12 residues. Looked up from germline, CDR1 is SEHNR and CDR2 is FQNEAQ (reference sequence).

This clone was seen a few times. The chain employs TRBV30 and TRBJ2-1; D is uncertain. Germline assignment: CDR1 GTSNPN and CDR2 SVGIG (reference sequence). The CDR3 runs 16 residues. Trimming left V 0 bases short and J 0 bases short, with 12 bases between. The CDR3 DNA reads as TGTGCCTGGAGTGTACGTGGGCTAAGCTCCTACAATGAGCAGTTCTTC. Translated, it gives CAWSVRGLSSYNEQFF.

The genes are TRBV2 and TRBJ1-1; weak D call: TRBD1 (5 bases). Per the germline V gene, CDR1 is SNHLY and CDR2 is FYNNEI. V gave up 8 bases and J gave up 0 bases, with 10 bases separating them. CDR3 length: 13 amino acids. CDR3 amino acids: CASARGMNTEAFF. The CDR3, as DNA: TGTGCCAGCGCGCGGGGGATGAACACTGAAGCTTTCTTT.

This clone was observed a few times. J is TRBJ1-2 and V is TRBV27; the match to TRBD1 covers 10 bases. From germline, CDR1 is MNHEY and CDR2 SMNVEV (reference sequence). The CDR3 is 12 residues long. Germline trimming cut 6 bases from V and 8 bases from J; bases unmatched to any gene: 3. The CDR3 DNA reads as TGTGCCAGCAGAGACAGGGGGCGCGGCTACACCTTC. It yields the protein CASRDRGRGYTF.

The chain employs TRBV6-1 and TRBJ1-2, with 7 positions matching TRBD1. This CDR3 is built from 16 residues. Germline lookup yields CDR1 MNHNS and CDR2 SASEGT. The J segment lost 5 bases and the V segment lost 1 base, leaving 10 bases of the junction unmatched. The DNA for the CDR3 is TGTGCCAGCAGTGAAGGCTACAGGGGACACACTTATGGCTACACCTTC. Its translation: CASSEGYRGHTYGYTF.

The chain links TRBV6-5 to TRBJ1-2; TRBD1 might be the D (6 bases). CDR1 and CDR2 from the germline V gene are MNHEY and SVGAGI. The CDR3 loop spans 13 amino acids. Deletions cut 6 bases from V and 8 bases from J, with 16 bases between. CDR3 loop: CASRDGGGGGYTF. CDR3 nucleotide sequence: TGTGCCAGCAGAGATGGGGGCGGGGGGGGCTACACCTTC.

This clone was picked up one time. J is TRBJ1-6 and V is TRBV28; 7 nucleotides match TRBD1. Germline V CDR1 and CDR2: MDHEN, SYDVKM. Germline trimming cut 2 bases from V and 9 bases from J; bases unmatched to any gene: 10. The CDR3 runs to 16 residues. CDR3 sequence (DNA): TGTGCCAGCAGTTTAAAGGACAGGCCCCGGGGTTCACCCCTCCACTTT. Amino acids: CASSLKDRPRGSPLHF. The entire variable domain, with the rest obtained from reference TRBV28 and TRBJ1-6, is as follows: DVKVTQSSRYLVKRTGEKVFLECVQDMDHENMFWYRQDPGLGLRLIYFSYDVKMKEKGDIPEGYSVSREKKERFSLILESASTNQTSMYLCASSLKDRPRGSPLHFGNGTRLTVT.

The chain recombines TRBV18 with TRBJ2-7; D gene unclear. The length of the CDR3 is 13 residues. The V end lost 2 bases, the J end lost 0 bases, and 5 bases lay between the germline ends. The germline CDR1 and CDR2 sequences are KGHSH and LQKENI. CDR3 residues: CASSPTVSYEQYF. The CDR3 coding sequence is TGTGCCAGCTCACCAACGGTCTCCTACGAGCAGTACTTC.

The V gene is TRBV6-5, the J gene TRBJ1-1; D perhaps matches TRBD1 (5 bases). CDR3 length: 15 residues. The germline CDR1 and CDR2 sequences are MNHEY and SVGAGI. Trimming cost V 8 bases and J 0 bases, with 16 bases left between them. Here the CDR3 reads CASAIGAAMNTEAFF. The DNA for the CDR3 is TGTGCCAGCGCCATAGGGGCGGCCATGAACACTGAAGCTTTCTTT.